This TCR beta chain was obtained from a study of blood T cell repertoires in COVID-19. Study information: T cells, B-cell-depleted T cells, or PBMCs supplied cDNA or gDNA.

The authors' processing: For nucleated cells, counts were estimated from reference gene primer amplification. Measured with immunoSEQ multiplex PCR; TCRdb has only the in-frame clones, and not every one. D and trimming were read from the DNA, whereas the V and J calls and clone size are those reported in that table. This sample carries around 130,000 clones, roughly 71% of them seen once, and the ten largest clones take 15% to 25%. The germline gives CDR1 SSHAT, CDR2 FNYEAQ (reference sequence). V lost 4 bases to trimming and J lost 3 bases; unmatched junction nucleotides: 5. The CDR3 runs to 16 residues.

This rearrangement joins TRBV7-7 to TRBJ1-4; 10 bases are shared with TRBD1. The origin of this receptor is a man at least 80 years old with acute or convalescent COVID-19. The material sequenced was peripheral blood. CDR3 loop: CASSSGQGSANEKLFF. The CDR3 bases are TGTGCCAGCAGCTCGGGACAGGGGTCCGCTAATGAAAAACTGTTTTTT.